This T cell receptor beta chain was sequenced during a study of CD8 T cells in Susac syndrome. Study-wide points: The study admitted that it had a relatively small number of individuals in its TCR sequencing and HLA analysis.

Random-hexamer reverse transcription was applied to about 0.5 to 1 ug RNA. immunoSEQ multiplex PCR amplified TCR beta CDR3 across 54 Vbeta, 13 Jbeta. TCRdb re-called the immunoSEQ multiplex PCR reads through MiXCR, storing one row per CDR3 protein. The sample lists approximately 130,000 distinct CDR3 sequences; around 91% were seen once. CDR1 is ENHRY and CDR2 is SYGVKD in the germline V gene. The CDR3 comprises 10 residues, both ends counted. On this clonotype: The antigen is not known. The DNA is omitted, as the CDR3 cannot be located on it reliably, and the CDR3 follows TCRdb's listing.

CD8+ and CD4+ blood T cells underwent TCR beta sequencing. The V and J genes are TRBV10-3 and TRBJ1-5; the D call in the table, TRBD1, was not verified against the DNA. The sample taken for sequencing was CD8+ T cells from PBMCs. The sequence was collected from a human donor with multiple sclerosis. CDR3 amino acids: CAINVGQGNF.